This T cell receptor beta chain was sequenced in a study of T cell responses to AZD1222 COVID-19 vaccine. Repertoires were generated with immunoSEQ multiplex PCR, while TCRdb's copy carries only in-frame clones and drops some. The repertoire holds approximately 90,000 clones, with about 92% as singletons. General observations from the study: Nearly half of spike-specific TCRs reportedly target variant regions that are unmutated in the B.1.351 and B.1.1.7 variants. Just six AZD1222 recipients were seropositive at baseline. Repertoire sampling was restricted to post-peak T cell response timepoints.

The V gene end was trimmed by 2 bases and the J gene end by 6 bases; junction bases not matched to a gene: 10. The CDR3 length is 16 residues. Germline CDR1 reads SGHDN; CDR2 reads FVKESK. Worth noting for this clone: The antigen is not known.

The origin of this receptor is an adult in good health. The V and J genes are TRBV14 and TRBJ1-2, with 9 bases lining up with TRBD1. Here the sequenced sample was peripheral blood, taken on day 0 of AZD1222 vaccination. The CDR3 nucleotides are TGTGCCAGCAGCCAAATTTCTTATACAGGGGGCGATGGCTACACCTTC. This gives the protein CASSQISYTGGDGYTF.